This T cell receptor (beta chain) was observed in a study of blood T cell repertoires in COVID-19. Recruitment covered under 25 US areas and drew participants whose ages spanned roughly 18 to 100 years. Participants were placed into cohorts based on the clinical history they reported. Per the original methods: Estimated nucleated cell counts came from reference gene primer amplification. Measured with immunoSEQ multiplex PCR; TCRdb has only the in-frame clones, and not every one. V, J and clone size are those of that table, while D and trimming were read from the DNA. This repertoire shows hundreds of thousands of clones, around 84% found once; its top ten account for under 2%. Trimming left V 4 bases short and J 5 bases short, with 21 bases between. This CDR3 contains 16 residues. Germline V gives CDR1 SGDLS, CDR2 YYNGEE.

The chain has TRBV9 and TRBJ2-5, with TRBD2 as a possible D gene (5 bases). The clonotype originates from a woman in her twenties or thirties who had been exposed to COVID-19. Source material: PBMCs or T cells enriched from blood (not recorded which). The chain's CDR3 is CASSLETGSGTETQYF. CDR3 sequence (DNA): TGTGCCAGCAGCTTAGAGACTGGCAGCGGTACGGAGACCCAGTACTTC.